This T cell receptor (beta chain) appears in the sequencing data of a study of control samples from healthy donors and cancer patients. The V and J ends lost 6 bases and 5 bases respectively, with 13 bases between them. Germline V CDR1 and CDR2: SGHTA, FQGTGA. This CDR3 region has 13 residues. Clones were sequenced by immunoSEQ multiplex PCR, and TCRdb holds only the in-frame ones, with some missing. The table shows 98,000 or so clones, with 88% occurring only once. Sequencing was performed on blood. The sequence came from a woman in her 70s in good health. The chain joins TRBV7-3 to TRBJ1-1; D is uncertain. CDR3 sequence: CASSRIGGTEAFF. The CDR3 DNA reads TGTGCCAGCAGTAGGATAGGTGGGACTGAAGCTTTCTTT.